Listed here are 14 T cell receptor beta chains from one sample, sequenced in a study of chemoradiotherapy in HPV16-positive cancers. Sequenced by immunoSEQ multiplex PCR; TCRdb stores in-frame clones only, minus some. The table includes 9,500 to 15,000 clones, around 87% detected once. The sample was gathered from a patient who underwent chemoradiotherapy. The receptor source for this set is a human donor with HPV-associated anogenital cancer.

The V gene is TRBV7-3, the J gene TRBJ1-1; maybe TRBD1 (5 bases). The V gene lost 5 bases and the J gene lost 4 bases, with 14 bases spanning the gap. The CDR3 loop spans 14 amino acids. In germline, CDR1 is SGHTA, CDR2 FQGTGA. The CDR3 bases are TGTGCCAGCAGCCCCCTCGGGGGTAGCACTGAAGCTTTCTTT. Translated, it gives CASSPLGGSTEAFF. The whole variable domain, filled in from reference TRBV7-3 and TRBJ1-1, reads GAGVSQTPSNKVTEKGKYVELRCDPISGHTALYWYRQSLGQGPEFLIYFQGTGAADDSGLPNDRFFAVRPEGSVSTLKIQRTERGDSAVYLCASSPLGGSTEAFFGQGTRLTVV.

The chain links TRBV9 to TRBJ2-2; 7 bases are shared with TRBD2. The CDR3 length is 16 residues. With V trimmed by 0 bases and J by 3 bases, 5 bases remained unmatched. Germline CDR1 is SGDLS and CDR2 is YYNGEE. CDR3 residues: CASSVGGGGYTGELFF. The DNA of the CDR3 is TGTGCCAGCAGCGTAGGGGGCGGGGGATACACCGGGGAGCTGTTTTTT.

This chain's CDR3 is CASSLRRSEQYF. The CDR3 DNA follows: TGTGCCAGCAGCTTACGACGGAGCGAGCAGTACTTC. The chain carries TRBV5-6 and TRBJ2-7; D is uncertain. This CDR3 has 12 residues. V lost 2 bases and J 6 bases, leaving 9 bases between the germline ends. Germline V gene sequence: CDR1 SGHDT, CDR2 YYEEEE.

The chain has TRBV19 and TRBJ1-2; 7 nucleotides agree with TRBD1. Germline-derived CDR1 and CDR2 are LNHDA and SQIVND (reference sequence). This CDR3 comprises 14 residues. The V and J ends lost 4 bases and 8 bases, in that order; junction bases with no gene match: 10. The CDR3 loop reads CASSTPGQVWGYTF. Written as DNA, the CDR3 is TGTGCCAGTAGTACGCCCGGACAGGTGTGGGGCTACACCTTC.

The V gene is TRBV5-1, the J gene TRBJ2-5, with 9 nucleotides matching TRBD1. The germline gives CDR1 SGHRS, CDR2 YFSETQ. The CDR3 runs to 14 residues. V was clipped by 6 bases and J by 5 bases; unmatched bases: 8. CDR3: CASKPGQGGETQYF. The CDR3 nucleotides read TGCGCCAGCAAACCGGGACAGGGTGGGGAGACCCAGTACTTC.

The genes are TRBV27 and TRBJ2-4; D remains ambiguous. The V end was cut by 5 bases, the J end by 6 bases, with 14 bases between. The CDR3 sequence is 14 residues long. Germline V gene lookup returns CDR1 MNHEY and CDR2 SMNVEV (reference sequence). The CDR3 loop is CASSPPGRINIQYF. DNA of the CDR3: TGTGCCAGCAGTCCACCCGGACGGATAAACATTCAGTACTTC.

This chain links TRBV6-1 with TRBJ2-5, with 7 bases aligning to TRBD1. The germline gives CDR1 MNHNS, CDR2 SASEGT. This CDR3 spans 17 amino acids. Losses at the gene ends were 4 bases for V and 4 bases for J; bases not matched to a gene: 15. The CDR3 loop reads CASSARPPGRQGETQYF. For the CDR3, the DNA is TGTGCCAGCAGTGCCAGACCTCCCGGACGACAGGGAGAGACCCAGTACTTC.

V and J are TRBV19 and TRBJ1-1, with D possibly TRBD1 on 5 matching bases. Germline values: CDR1 LNHDA, CDR2 SQIVND (reference sequence). Trimming cost V 7 bases and J 0 bases, with 15 bases left between them. CDR3 length equals 15 residues. The CDR3 DNA follows: TGTGCCAGTACCCCGCCCAGGGTGATGAACACTGAAGCTTTCTTT. Translated, it gives CASTPPRVMNTEAFF.

Here the CDR3 reads CASSSRFSSDEQYF. CDR3 nucleotides: TGCGCCAGCAGTTCCCGGTTCTCCAGCGACGAGCAGTACTTC. The chain is built from TRBV5-1 and TRBJ2-7, with D unclear. The CDR3 is 14 residues long. V gave up 5 bases and J gave up 5 bases, with 17 bases separating them. Germline V CDR1 and CDR2: SGHRS, YFSETQ.

The chain carries TRBV6-6 and TRBJ2-7; D gene ambiguous. Germline V gives CDR1 MNHNY, CDR2 SVGAGI (reference sequence). Trimming removed 2 bases at V and 7 bases at J, with 9 bases between. The CDR3 length is 12 residues. CDR3 nucleotides: TGTGCCAGCAGTTACGGGATGGGTGAGCAGTACTTC. Protein: CASSYGMGEQYF.

This chain joins TRBV5-6 and TRBJ1-4, with a tentative D call TRBD1 (6 bases). In germline, CDR1 is SGHDT, CDR2 YYEEEE. Trimming took off 1 base at V and 10 bases at J, with 11 bases between the two ends. This CDR3 is built from 13 residues. The DNA of the CDR3 is TGTGCCAGCAGCTTGAGCGGGGGCGGAAAACTGTTTTTT. Amino acid sequence: CASSLSGGGKLFF.

V gene TRBV2 combines with J gene TRBJ2-7, with D possibly TRBD2 on 7 matching bases. Per the germline V gene, CDR1 is SNHLY and CDR2 is FYNNEI. This CDR3 spans 19 amino acids. Trimming left V 6 bases short and J 3 bases short, with 30 bases between. The CDR3 sequence: CASSQRGGITSRKDYEQYF. The CDR3 DNA sequence: TGTGCCAGCAGCCAAAGGGGGGGAATTACTAGCCGGAAGGACTACGAGCAGTACTTC.

CDR3 nucleotides: TGTGCCAGCAGCGGCTCCCCGCGTAGCTATGGCTACACCTTC. This translates into CASSGSPRSYGYTF. The chain has TRBV6-5 and TRBJ1-2; D not certain. The CDR3 extends over 14 amino acids. Trimming left V 6 bases short and J 4 bases short, with 15 bases between. From germline, CDR1 is MNHEY and CDR2 SVGAGI.

CDR3: CSVPFTGLYNEQFF. CDR3 DNA: TGCAGCGTACCCTTTACAGGGTTATACAATGAGCAGTTCTTC. The rearrangement links TRBV29-1 to TRBJ2-1; a possible D gene is TRBD1 (6 bases). V dropped 6 bases and J dropped 4 bases, with 16 bases sitting between them. Per germline, CDR1 SQVTM and CDR2 ANQGSEA. The CDR3 has 14 amino acids.